This is a list of T cell receptor beta chains from one sample in a study of blood T cells in healthy people across ages. MiXCR was run by TCRdb on the 5' RACE reads, yielding one entry per CDR3 protein. Of around 1,100,000 distinct CDR3 sequences listed, approximately 38% were seen once; the top ten hold around 13%. Sequencing was done on a sample of blood. These TCRs come from a man aged 18-30 years in good health. CDR3s include the opening cysteine and the closing phenylalanine or tryptophan. D genes are given only for firm matches. Clone size is stated in some rows and not others, as once, few, many or a class when expanded.

d_gene: TRBD1; abundance: -; v_gene: TRBV7-2; j_gene: TRBJ1-1; CDR3nt: TGTGCCAGCAGTGATGGACAGGGTCTGCCTGAAGCTTTCTTT; CDR3aa: CASSDGQGLPEAFF
d_gene: -; abundance: -; v_gene: TRBV3-1; j_gene: TRBJ1-2; CDR3nt: TGTGCCAGCAGCCAAGATAATGGGCTCTCAGATGGCTACACCTTC; CDR3aa: CASSQDNGLSDGYTF
d_gene: -; abundance: many; v_gene: TRBV2; j_gene: TRBJ2-5; CDR3nt: TGTGCCAGCAGTGCCCTAGCGAACCAAGAGACCCAGTACTTC; CDR3aa: CASSALANQETQYF
d_gene: -; abundance: -; v_gene: TRBV4-2; j_gene: TRBJ1-1; CDR3nt: TGTGCCAGCAGCCAAGAGGTCTTGGAAGGTGAAGCTTTCTTT; CDR3aa: CASSQEVLEGEAFF
d_gene: -; abundance: -; v_gene: TRBV9; j_gene: TRBJ2-1; CDR3nt: TGTGCCAGCAGCCCAAGTCCGGACCTTTTCGGTGAGCGGTTCTTC; CDR3aa: CASSPSPDLFGERFF
d_gene: -; abundance: -; v_gene: TRBV28; j_gene: TRBJ1-5; CDR3nt: TGTGCCAGCAGTTTCGTAGGGGCGACGAACAATCAGCCCCAGCATTTT; CDR3aa: CASSFVGATNNQPQHF
d_gene: TRBD2; abundance: -; v_gene: TRBV10-3; j_gene: TRBJ2-5; CDR3nt: TGTGCCATCGGTGAAAGGGGGACTAGGAGAACTGAACAAGAGACCCAGTACTTC; CDR3aa: CAIGERGTRRTEQETQYF
d_gene: -; abundance: -; v_gene: TRBV6-1; j_gene: TRBJ2-3; CDR3nt: TGTGCCAGCAGTGAACGGGGGCGGGGAAGCACAGATACGCAGTATTTT; CDR3aa: CASSERGRGSTDTQYF
d_gene: TRBD1; abundance: few; v_gene: TRBV27; j_gene: TRBJ2-3; CDR3nt: TGTGCCAGCAGTTCCCCAGGGGGAGTCATCGCGCAGTATTTT; CDR3aa: CASSSPGGVIAQYF
d_gene: -; abundance: -; v_gene: TRBV29-1; j_gene: TRBJ2-3; CDR3nt: TGCAGCGTTGTAGACAGGAGCACAGATACGCAGTATTTT; CDR3aa: CSVVDRSTDTQYF
d_gene: -; abundance: -; v_gene: TRBV4-3; j_gene: TRBJ2-3; CDR3nt: TGCGCCAGCAACCTGTCCCGGGACCGCCGTGATACGCAGTATTTT; CDR3aa: CASNLSRDRRDTQYF
d_gene: TRBD1; abundance: -; v_gene: TRBV10-3; j_gene: TRBJ1-2; CDR3nt: TGTGCCATCAGTGAGGCCGACAGGGGATCCTATGGCTACACCTTC; CDR3aa: CAISEADRGSYGYTF
d_gene: -; abundance: -; v_gene: TRBV7-2; j_gene: TRBJ2-7; CDR3nt: TGTGCCAGCAGCTTAGATAGCGCCTACACCTACGAGCAGTACTTC; CDR3aa: CASSLDSAYTYEQYF
d_gene: -; abundance: -; v_gene: TRBV28; j_gene: TRBJ2-1; CDR3nt: TGTGCCAGCAGTTTAGCTACACAGAGCTCCTACAATGAGCAGTTCTTC; CDR3aa: CASSLATQSSYNEQFF
d_gene: -; abundance: -; v_gene: TRBV20-1; j_gene: TRBJ1-2; CDR3nt: TGCAGTGCTAGACAGACAAACAACTATGGCTACACCTTC; CDR3aa: CSARQTNNYGYTF
d_gene: TRBD2; abundance: -; v_gene: TRBV7-8; j_gene: TRBJ2-2; CDR3nt: TGTGCCAGCAGCCTGCGACTAGCGGGGGAGTTGAACACCGGGGAGCTGTTTTTT; CDR3aa: CASSLRLAGELNTGELFF
d_gene: -; abundance: -; v_gene: TRBV20-1; j_gene: TRBJ2-1; CDR3nt: TGCAGTGCTTTCCTCAGAAGCTCCTACAATGAGCAGTTCTTC; CDR3aa: CSAFLRSSYNEQFF
d_gene: -; abundance: -; v_gene: TRBV5-1; j_gene: TRBJ2-2; CDR3nt: TGCGCCAGCAGCCAATCCCTGATGGGGCCCGGGGAGCTGTTTTTT; CDR3aa: CASSQSLMGPGELFF
d_gene: -; abundance: -; v_gene: TRBV20-1; j_gene: TRBJ2-3; CDR3nt: TGCAGTGCTAGAGGGCCAGCGAAAGTCACAGATACGCAGTATTTT; CDR3aa: CSARGPAKVTDTQYF
d_gene: -; abundance: -; v_gene: TRBV28; j_gene: TRBJ2-1; CDR3nt: TGTGTCACGGGGGCAGAGCAGCAGTTCTTC; CDR3aa: CVTGAEQQFF
d_gene: -; abundance: -; v_gene: TRBV6-2/TRBV6-3; j_gene: TRBJ2-3; CDR3nt: TGTGCCAGCGGACATCCACCGAGTTCCGGAATTCTCTCTAGCACAGATACGCAGTATTTT; CDR3aa: CASGHPPSSGILSSTDTQYF
d_gene: -; abundance: -; v_gene: TRBV15; j_gene: TRBJ2-5; CDR3nt: TGTGCCACCAGCAGAGTCTCAAAGCAAGAGACCCAGTACTTC; CDR3aa: CATSRVSKQETQYF
d_gene: -; abundance: -; v_gene: TRBV28; j_gene: TRBJ2-4; CDR3nt: TGTGCCACCCGTATGGACTTAAACATTCAGTACTTC; CDR3aa: CATRMDLNIQYF
d_gene: -; abundance: -; v_gene: TRBV5-4; j_gene: TRBJ1-2; CDR3nt: TGTGCCAGCAGCTTGAGAGGGGGGCGAGTGAACTATGGCTACTCCTTC; CDR3aa: CASSLRGGRVNYGYSF
d_gene: -; abundance: -; v_gene: TRBV9; j_gene: TRBJ2-7; CDR3nt: TGTGCCAGCAGCGTTGACGTCGAGATAGCCTACGAGCAGTACTTC; CDR3aa: CASSVDVEIAYEQYF
d_gene: -; abundance: few; v_gene: TRBV29-1; j_gene: TRBJ1-1; CDR3nt: TGCAGCGTCTTGACGGGGAGCACTGAAGCTTTCTTT; CDR3aa: CSVLTGSTEAFF
d_gene: -; abundance: many; v_gene: TRBV11-2; j_gene: TRBJ2-5; CDR3nt: TGTGCCAGCAGCCCCCGTACGGGGTTCGAGGAGACCCAGTACTTC; CDR3aa: CASSPRTGFEETQYF
d_gene: -; abundance: -; v_gene: TRBV7-2; j_gene: TRBJ1-5; CDR3nt: TGTGCCAGCAGCTTGCAGACAGCTAGCAATCAGCCCCAGCATTTT; CDR3aa: CASSLQTASNQPQHF
d_gene: -; abundance: -; v_gene: TRBV7-2; j_gene: TRBJ2-7; CDR3nt: TGTGCCAGCAGCTCGTCCGGGACAAATTTGTACGAGCAGTACTTC; CDR3aa: CASSSSGTNLYEQYF
d_gene: -; abundance: -; v_gene: TRBV4-1; j_gene: TRBJ2-3; CDR3nt: TGCGCCAGCAGCCAAGTCCCGATTCAGGCTAGCACAGATACGCAGTATTTT; CDR3aa: CASSQVPIQASTDTQYF
d_gene: TRBD1; abundance: -; v_gene: TRBV25-1; j_gene: TRBJ2-1; CDR3nt: TGTGCCAGCAGTGAGAGACAGACAGGGGGAACCTGCAATGAGCAGTTCTTC; CDR3aa: CASSERQTGGTCNEQFF
d_gene: -; abundance: -; v_gene: TRBV10-3; j_gene: TRBJ2-3; CDR3nt: TGTGCCATTGGAGGGGTTACAGATACGCAGTATTTT; CDR3aa: CAIGGVTDTQYF
d_gene: TRBD2; abundance: -; v_gene: TRBV2; j_gene: TRBJ2-7; CDR3nt: TGTGCCAGCTTCCTAGCGGGGGGGAGCGAGCAGTACTTC; CDR3aa: CASFLAGGSEQYF
d_gene: -; abundance: few; v_gene: TRBV6-6; j_gene: TRBJ2-1; CDR3nt: TGTGTCAGCAGTTACACGAGGGGTGAGCAGTTCTTC; CDR3aa: CVSSYTRGEQFF
d_gene: -; abundance: many; v_gene: TRBV12-3/TRBV12-4; j_gene: TRBJ1-2; CDR3nt: TGTGCCAGCAGTTTAGACAGGGAGTATGGCTACACCTTC; CDR3aa: CASSLDREYGYTF
d_gene: TRBD2; abundance: -; v_gene: TRBV4-1; j_gene: TRBJ2-1; CDR3nt: TGCGCCAGCAGCCAAGAAACGGGGGAGGGCACCTACAATGAGCAGTTCTTC; CDR3aa: CASSQETGEGTYNEQFF
d_gene: -; abundance: -; v_gene: TRBV2; j_gene: TRBJ1-1; CDR3nt: TGTGCCAGCAGTGCGCCTTCCCACCAAAAAGCTTTCTTT; CDR3aa: CASSAPSHQKAFF
d_gene: -; abundance: -; v_gene: TRBV4-2; j_gene: TRBJ1-2; CDR3nt: TGTGCCAGCAGCCAAGAAGACACAAGTCAAAATGGCTACACCTTC; CDR3aa: CASSQEDTSQNGYTF
d_gene: -; abundance: -; v_gene: TRBV6-1; j_gene: TRBJ1-1; CDR3nt: TGTGCCAGCCGACAGGTCGGAGGCACTGAAGCTTTCTTT; CDR3aa: CASRQVGGTEAFF
d_gene: -; abundance: once; v_gene: TRBV7-2; j_gene: TRBJ1-4; CDR3nt: TGTGCCAGCAGCTTGTCGGTTGTGGGGGCTTCTAATGAAAAACTGTTTTTT; CDR3aa: CASSLSVVGASNEKLFF
d_gene: -; abundance: -; v_gene: TRBV12-3/TRBV12-4; j_gene: TRBJ1-1; CDR3nt: TGTGCCAGCAGTATTTCCGGACGGAGGAACACTGAAGCTTTCTTT; CDR3aa: CASSISGRRNTEAFF